This T cell receptor (beta chain) was captured in a study of tumor-infiltrating lymphocytes in primary liver carcinoma. Overall study context: In every tissue type, samples returned a similar yield of roughly 3.5 to 7.13 million productive TCRbeta reads.

The germline CDR1 and CDR2 sequences are MDHEN and SYDVKM. CDR3 length equals 16 residues. V dropped 2 bases and J dropped 0 bases, with 12 bases sitting between them. The template, about 540 ng total RNA, yielded TCR beta cDNA made with a constant-region primer. Investigators got TCR beta libraries out of three nested multiplex PCR rounds, done with slightly modified ARM-PCR. A C-beta reverse primer and TRBV1-TRBV30 forward primers served in each of the first two PCR rounds, at ten to eleven cycles apiece. Using its own MiXCR run on the multiplex PCR reads, TCRdb lists one record per CDR3 protein. The sample contains approximately 190,000 distinct CDR3 sequences, around four fifths of which appear only once. From 20-30 mg of unsorted bulk tissue, DNA and RNA were co-extracted together.

Sequenced: tumor tissue from primary liver carcinoma. This chain joins TRBV28 and TRBJ2-3, with D maybe TRBD2 (6 bases). This receptor was taken from a man in his forties or fifties with primary liver carcinoma and hepatitis B virus infection. The CDR3 bases are TGTGCCAGCAGTTTAGGGATTAGCGGAAGCACAGATACGCAGTATTTT. This gives the protein CASSLGISGSTDTQYF.